One TCR beta chain is described in this entry. The sample comes from a study of T-cell reconstitution after alpha-beta-depleted transplantation in children. V lost 10 bases and J 0 bases, leaving 15 bases between the germline ends. There are 14 residues in the CDR3. For TCRbeta, the library was prepared with unique molecular identifiers. TCRdb re-derived calls from the PCR reads in MiXCR, one entry per CDR3 protein. The sample has 550,000 to 600,000 distinct CDR3 sequences, 20% to 25% seen once. The origin of this receptor is a boy in the first two years of life who had a stem cell transplant for acute myeloid leukemia, so the T cells may come from the graft donor. This rearrangement joins TRBV12-3 or TRBV12-4 to TRBJ1-2; TRBD1 might be the D (5 bases). Sample: PBMCs, mostly from graft donor cells, taken 360 days after TCRalphabeta/CD19-depleted stem cell transplant. The CDR3 nucleotides are TGTGCCACCGTCAGACAGTTGGCTAACTATGGCTACACCTTC. This translates into CATVRQLANYGYTF.